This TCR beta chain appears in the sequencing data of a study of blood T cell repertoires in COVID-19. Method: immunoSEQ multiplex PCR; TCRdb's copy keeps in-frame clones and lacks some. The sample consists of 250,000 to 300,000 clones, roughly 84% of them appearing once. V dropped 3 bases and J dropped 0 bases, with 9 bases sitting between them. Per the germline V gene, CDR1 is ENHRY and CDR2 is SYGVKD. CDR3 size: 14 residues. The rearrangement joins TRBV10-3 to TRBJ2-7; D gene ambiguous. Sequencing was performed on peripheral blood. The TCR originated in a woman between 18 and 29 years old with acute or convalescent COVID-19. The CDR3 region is CAISDSRSSYEQYF. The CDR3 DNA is TGTGCCATCAGTGATAGCCGAAGCTCCTACGAGCAGTACTTC.